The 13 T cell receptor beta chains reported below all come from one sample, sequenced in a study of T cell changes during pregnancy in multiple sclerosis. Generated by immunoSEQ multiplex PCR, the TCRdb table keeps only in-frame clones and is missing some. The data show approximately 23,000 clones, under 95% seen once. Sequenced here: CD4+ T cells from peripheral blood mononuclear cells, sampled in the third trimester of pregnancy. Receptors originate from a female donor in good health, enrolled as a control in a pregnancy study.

The chain's CDR3 is CASSLVGGAGETGELFF. The CDR3 coding sequence is TGTGCCAGCAGCTTGGTCGGGGGGGCCGGAGAAACCGGGGAGCTGTTTTTT. The V call is TRBV5-6, the J call TRBJ2-2; 8 nucleotides match TRBD2. The germline V gene encodes CDR1 SGHDT and CDR2 YYEEEE. J lost 5 bases, V lost 0 bases, and 9 bases had no gene match. The CDR3 length is 17 residues.

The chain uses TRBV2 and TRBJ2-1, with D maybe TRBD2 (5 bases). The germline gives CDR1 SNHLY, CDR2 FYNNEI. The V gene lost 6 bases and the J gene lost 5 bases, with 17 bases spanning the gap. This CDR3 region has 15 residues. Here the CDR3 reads CASRWGLAPDNEQFF. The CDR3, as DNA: TGTGCCAGCAGGTGGGGTCTAGCCCCTGACAATGAGCAGTTCTTC.

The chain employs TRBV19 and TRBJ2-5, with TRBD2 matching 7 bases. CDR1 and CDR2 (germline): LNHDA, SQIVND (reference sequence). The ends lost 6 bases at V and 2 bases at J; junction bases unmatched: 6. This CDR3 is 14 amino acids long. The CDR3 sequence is CASSQGLMQETQYF. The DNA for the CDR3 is TGTGCCAGTAGCCAGGGACTAATGCAAGAGACCCAGTACTTC.

The CDR3 loop reads CASSFRQGGGYTF. For the CDR3, the DNA is TGTGCCAGCAGTTTCAGACAGGGAGGCGGCTACACCTTC. V is TRBV6-5 and J is TRBJ1-2; 7 nucleotides line up with TRBD1. The CDR3 has 13 amino acids. The ends lost 4 bases at V and 8 bases at J; junction bases unmatched: 7. Germline V gene lookup returns CDR1 MNHEY and CDR2 SVGAGI.

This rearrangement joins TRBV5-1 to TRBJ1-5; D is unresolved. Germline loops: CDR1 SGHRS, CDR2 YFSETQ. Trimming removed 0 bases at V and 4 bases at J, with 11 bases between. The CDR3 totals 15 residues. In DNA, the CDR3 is TGCGCCAGCAGCTTGGATGGGTTGCGGAATCAGCCCCAGCATTTT. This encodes CASSLDGLRNQPQHF.

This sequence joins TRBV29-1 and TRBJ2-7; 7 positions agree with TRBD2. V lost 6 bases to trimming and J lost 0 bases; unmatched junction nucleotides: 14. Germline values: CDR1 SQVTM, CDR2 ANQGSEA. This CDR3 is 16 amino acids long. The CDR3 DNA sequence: TGCAGCGTGGGTCCCAGCGGGGAGGGTAGCTCCTACGAGCAGTACTTC. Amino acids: CSVGPSGEGSSYEQYF.

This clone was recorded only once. This CDR3 reads CASSEFQQGPGNGYTF. For the CDR3, the DNA is TGTGCCAGCAGTGAATTCCAGCAGGGGCCCGGGAATGGCTACACCTTC. This chain joins TRBV25-1 and TRBJ1-2; a possible D gene is TRBD1 (6 bases). Deletions cut 1 base from V and 6 bases from J, with 18 bases between. Germline V gene lookup returns CDR1 MGHDK and CDR2 SYGVNS. This CDR3 is 16 amino acids long.

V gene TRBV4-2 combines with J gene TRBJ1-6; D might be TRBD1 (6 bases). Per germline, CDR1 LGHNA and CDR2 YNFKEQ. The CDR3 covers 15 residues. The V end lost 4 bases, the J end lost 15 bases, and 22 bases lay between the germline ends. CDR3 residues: CASSRQQGLQDVLHF. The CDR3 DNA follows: TGTGCCAGCAGCCGTCAACAGGGCTTGCAGGACGTCCTCCACTTT.

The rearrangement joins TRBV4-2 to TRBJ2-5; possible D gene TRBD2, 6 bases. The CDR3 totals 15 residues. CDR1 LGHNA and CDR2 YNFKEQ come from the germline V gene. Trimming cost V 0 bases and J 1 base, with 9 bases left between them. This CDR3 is CASSQEGLLQETQYF. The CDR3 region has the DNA TGTGCCAGCAGCCAAGAGGGACTTCTCCAAGAGACCCAGTACTTC.

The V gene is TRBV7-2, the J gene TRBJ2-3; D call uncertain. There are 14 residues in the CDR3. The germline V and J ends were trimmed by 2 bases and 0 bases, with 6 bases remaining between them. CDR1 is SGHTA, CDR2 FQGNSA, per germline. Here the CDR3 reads CASSLSPSTDTQYF. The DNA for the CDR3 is TGTGCCAGCAGCTTATCCCCTAGCACAGATACGCAGTATTTT.

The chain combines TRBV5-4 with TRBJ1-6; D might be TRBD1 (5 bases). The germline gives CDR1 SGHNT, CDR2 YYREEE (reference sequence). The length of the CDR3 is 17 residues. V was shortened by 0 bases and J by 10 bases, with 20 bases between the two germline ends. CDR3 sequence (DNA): TGTGCCAGCAGCTTGGTAGGTACAGGATCCTTTTGGTCACCCCTCCACTTT. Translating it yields CASSLVGTGSFWSPLHF.

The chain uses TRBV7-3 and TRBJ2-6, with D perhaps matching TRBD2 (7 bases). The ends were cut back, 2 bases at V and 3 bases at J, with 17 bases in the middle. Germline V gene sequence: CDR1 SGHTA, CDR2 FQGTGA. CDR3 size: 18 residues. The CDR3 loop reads CASSLSPRGAGGANVLTF. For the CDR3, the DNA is TGTGCCAGCAGCTTATCCCCCCGGGGGGCGGGTGGGGCCAACGTCCTGACTTTC.

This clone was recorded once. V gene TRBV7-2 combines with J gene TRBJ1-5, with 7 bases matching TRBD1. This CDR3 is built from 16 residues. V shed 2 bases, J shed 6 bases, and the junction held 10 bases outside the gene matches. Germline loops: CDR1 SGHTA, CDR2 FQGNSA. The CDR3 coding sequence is TGTGCCAGCAGCTTATTCCCCGCAGGGGGTAGTCAGCCCCAGCATTTT. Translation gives CASSLFPAGGSQPQHF.